Sequencing of this T cell receptor beta chain was carried out in a study of beta chain features in type 1 diabetes. V lost 1 base, J lost 5 bases, and 4 bases stayed unmatched. The V gene's germline CDR1 is MNHNS and CDR2 SASEGT. This CDR3 has 16 residues. The study's findings and limits: The naive, central memory and Treg TCRB repertoires looked more alike in patients than they did in healthy donors.

The sequenced template was cDNA made from the entire isolated RNA. Measured with immunoSEQ multiplex PCR; TCRdb has only the in-frame clones, and not every one. The table has 130,000 to 150,000 clones, 8% to 13% seen once; the top ten hold 1% to 1.5%. Every single donor gave one heparinised blood draw, and these averaged about 100 mL. About this clone itself: Its specificity is unknown.

This receptor was identified in a man in his late teens or twenties in good health. This chain joins TRBV6-1 and TRBJ1-6; 8 nucleotides match TRBD1. The sample taken for sequencing was naive CD4+ T cells from blood. CDR3 sequence reads: CASSEGTGSNNSPLHF. The CDR3 region has the DNA TGTGCCAGCAGTGAAGGGACAGGGTCGAATAATTCACCCCTCCACTTT.